This passage covers 32 T cell receptor beta chains from one sample sequenced in a study of beta chain features in type 1 diabetes. Since all of the isolated RNA was reverse transcribed, expressed TCRB transcripts were what got sequenced. Generated by immunoSEQ multiplex PCR, the TCRdb table keeps only in-frame clones and is missing some. The data show about 300,000 clones, 7.5% to 9.5% seen once. The sequencing input was central memory CD4+ T cells from blood. Every receptor here comes from a woman under 30 in good health.

This clone has a handful of counts. J is TRBJ2-1 and V is TRBV6-1; no clear D. Per the germline V gene, CDR1 is MNHNS and CDR2 is SASEGT. The CDR3 consists of 13 residues. V was shortened by 5 bases and J by 4 bases, with 9 bases between the two germline ends. Here the CDR3 DNA reads TGTGCCAGCAGTCCCACAGTTTACAATGAGCAGTTCTTC. It codes for CASSPTVYNEQFF.

This rearrangement joins TRBV28 to TRBJ1-2; D remains unclear. The length of the CDR3 is 12 residues. Trimming removed 1 base from V and 4 bases from J, with 4 bases in between. The germline CDR1 and CDR2 sequences are MDHEN and SYDVKM. In DNA form, the CDR3 reads TGTGCCAGCAGTTTATACGGCTATGGCTACACCTTC. Translated: CASSLYGYGYTF.

This clone was counted between two and nine times. V gene TRBV7-3 combines with J gene TRBJ2-7, with TRBD2 matching over 12 bases. The germline CDR1 and CDR2 sequences are SGHTA and FQGTGA. Germline trimming cut 5 bases from V and 4 bases from J; bases unmatched to any gene: 15. This CDR3 is 18 amino acids long. The DNA for the CDR3 is TGTGCCAGCAGCCGCTTCGCTAGCGGGGGGGCAATCCCGTACGAGCAGTACGTC. Protein: CASSRFASGGAIPYEQYV.

This clone was recorded many times. J is TRBJ2-1 and V is TRBV7-9; D unclear. The germline V gene has CDR1 SEHNR and CDR2 FQNEAQ (reference sequence). The CDR3 spans 14 residues. V was trimmed by 0 bases and J by 9 bases, leaving 12 bases between them. DNA of the CDR3: TGTGCCAGCAGCTTAGCGCGGTCCGGTGGTGAGCAGTTCTTC. This sequence encodes CASSLARSGGEQFF. Full variable domain (rest looked up from reference TRBV7-9 and TRBJ2-1): DTGVSQNPRHKITKRGQNVTFRCDPISEHNRLYWYRQTLGQGPEFLTYFQNEAQLEKSRLLSDRFSAERPKGSFSTLEIQRTEQGDSAMYLCASSLARSGGEQFFGPGTRLTVL.

The sample holds a few counts of this clone. The chain is built from TRBV11-2 and TRBJ2-2, with D possibly TRBD2 on 5 matching bases. V was shortened by 5 bases and J by 6 bases, with 13 bases between the two germline ends. The CDR3 covers 14 residues. Germline assignment: CDR1 SGHAT and CDR2 FQNNGV. In nucleotides, the CDR3 is TGTGCCAGCAGCCCGCGGGCTAGCCCCGGGGAGCTGTTTTTT. Its protein is CASSPRASPGELFF.

V usage is TRBV18 and J usage is TRBJ2-7, with D possibly called TRBD1 or TRBD2 (5 bases each). This CDR3 region has 12 residues. V dropped 2 bases and J dropped 9 bases, with 11 bases sitting between them. CDR1 and CDR2 (germline): KGHSH, LQKENI. The CDR3 sequence: CASSPGDQRQYV. The CDR3 DNA reads TGTGCCAGCTCACCAGGGGACCAGCGGCAGTACGTC.

The V and J genes are TRBV5-1 and TRBJ2-5; TRBD2 agrees at 8 bases. CDR3 length: 16 residues. Germline values: CDR1 SGHRS, CDR2 YFSETQ. V lost 0 bases, J lost 2 bases, and 6 bases stayed unmatched. The CDR3 is CASSLGSGGLQETQYF. In nucleotides, the CDR3 is TGCGCCAGCAGCTTGGGCAGCGGGGGCTTACAAGAGACCCAGTACTTC.

There are a few counts of this clone. The chain employs TRBV23-1 and TRBJ2-3; D is perhaps TRBD2 (6 bases). TRBV23-1 is an ORF, with its function uncertain. The CDR3 length is 17 residues. V was pared by 0 bases and J by 3 bases, with 16 bases between. CDR3 nucleotide sequence: TGCGCCAGCAGTCAATCGGCAGGGCGGGGTGTTACAGATACGCAGTATTTT. Its translation is CASSQSAGRGVTDTQYF.

V gene TRBV19 combines with J gene TRBJ2-2; D is unresolved. Germline lookup yields CDR1 LNHDA and CDR2 SQIVND (reference sequence). The CDR3 has 14 residues. V lost 3 bases and J lost 3, with 8 bases in between. Here the CDR3 DNA reads TGTGCCAGTAGTATTGGACGTTACACCGGGGAGCTGTTTTTT. This translates into CASSIGRYTGELFF.

This clone was observed a few times. The chain uses TRBV11-3 and TRBJ2-7; 8 bases match TRBD1. Germline trimming cut 5 bases from V and 5 bases from J; bases unmatched to any gene: 8. The CDR3 contains 14 residues. CDR1 is SGHNT, CDR2 YENEEA, per germline. The CDR3 reads CASSRTGFFDEQYV. Written as DNA, the CDR3 is TGTGCCAGCAGCCGGACAGGGTTTTTCGACGAGCAGTACGTC.

This clone came up a few times. V is TRBV6-5 and J is TRBJ2-1; D is perhaps TRBD1 (6 bases). Trimming took off 2 bases at V and 4 bases at J, with 15 bases between the two ends. The CDR3 covers 16 residues. The germline V gene encodes CDR1 MNHEY and CDR2 SVGAGI. CDR3 protein: CASSYGAGTLYNEQFF. CDR3 sequence (DNA): TGTGCCAGCAGTTACGGGGCCGGGACATTATACAATGAGCAGTTCTTC.

This clone was observed a few times. The DNA for the CDR3 is TGCGCCAGCAGGCGGACTAGCGGGGAGATAACCTACGAGCAGTACTTC. Translated, it gives CASRRTSGEITYEQYF. This chain links TRBV5-1 with TRBJ2-7, with 12 bases aligning to TRBD2. The V gene end was trimmed by 5 bases and the J gene end by 2 bases; junction bases not matched to a gene: 8. CDR1 and CDR2 (germline): SGHRS, YFSETQ. The CDR3 is 16 amino acids.

This clone showed up just a few times. The V and J genes are TRBV7-9 and TRBJ2-7, with 13 nucleotides matching TRBD2. The germline CDR1 and CDR2 sequences are SEHNR and FQNEAQ (reference sequence). V shed 1 base, J shed 6 bases, and the junction held 3 bases outside the gene matches. This CDR3 spans 15 amino acids. The CDR3 DNA sequence: TGTGCCAGCAGCTTAGGGACTAGCGGGAGCTCCGAGCAGTACTTC. Translated: CASSLGTSGSSEQYF.

This clone was found a few times. The V call is TRBV11-2, the J call TRBJ1-5; D remains ambiguous. Germline V lookup: CDR1 SGHAT, CDR2 FQNNGV. The CDR3 extends over 13 amino acids. Trimming took off 3 bases at V and 5 bases at J, with 8 bases between the two ends. The CDR3 protein is CASSFGQDQPQHF. The CDR3 DNA is TGTGCCAGCAGCTTTGGGCAAGATCAGCCCCAGCATTTT.

This clone was seen a few times. One junction end does not reproduce the germline sequence, and a read error may be involved. The genes are TRBV6-6 and TRBJ2-1; no clear D gene. Germline V gene lookup returns CDR1 MNHNY and CDR2 SVGAGI (reference sequence). The CDR3 sequence is 13 residues long. CDR3 bases: TGTGCCAGCTCTCATCCTCCCTACGATGAGCAGTTCTTC. As protein: CASSHPPYDEQFF.

This clone was found a few times. This chain links TRBV14 with TRBJ2-7, with 8 bases aligning to TRBD2. Germline lookup yields CDR1 SGHDN and CDR2 FVKESK. The CDR3 extends over 16 amino acids. With V trimmed by 1 base and J by 1 base, 6 bases remained unmatched. This CDR3 is CASSQASGRWSYEQYF. CDR3 DNA sequence: TGTGCCAGCAGCCAAGCCAGCGGGAGATGGTCCTACGAGCAGTACTTC.

The V call is TRBV5-6, the J call TRBJ2-6, with unresolved D. Trimming shortened V by 4 bases and J by 1 base, and 6 bases separated the two germline ends. Germline V lookup: CDR1 SGHDT, CDR2 YYEEEE. This CDR3 is built from 14 residues. DNA of the CDR3: TGTGCCAGCAGCCATGGATCTGGGGCCAACGTCCTGACTTTC. The encoded protein is CASSHGSGANVLTF.

In its sample, this clone was seen many times. The CDR3 DNA reads TGCGCCAGCAGCCGAGGGTATCGCTCTGGGGCCAACGTCCTGACTTTC. This encodes CASSRGYRSGANVLTF. The rearrangement uses TRBV4-3 and TRBJ2-6; tentatively, D is TRBD2 (5 bases). V lost 4 bases and J lost 0, with 10 bases in between. The germline V gene has CDR1 LGHNA and CDR2 YSLEER. CDR3 length equals 16 residues.

This clone was seen more than once but under ten times. The sample has other DNA sequences that encode this CDR3 too. The chain employs TRBV5-1 and TRBJ1-1, with D possibly TRBD1 on 5 matching bases. V shed 5 bases and J shed 0 bases, with 8 bases lying between them. This CDR3 is 13 amino acids long. CDR1 and CDR2 from the germline V gene are SGHRS and YFSETQ. The CDR3 DNA reads as TGCGCCAGCAGGGGACGTCTGAACACTGAAGCTTTCTTT. Amino acid sequence: CASRGRLNTEAFF.

The chain recombines TRBV9 with TRBJ2-7; 8 bases are shared with TRBD2. The ends lost 7 bases at V and 2 bases at J; junction bases unmatched: 20. Germline V gene data show CDR1 as SGDLS and CDR2 as YYNGEE. The CDR3 loop spans 18 amino acids. The CDR3 DNA follows: TGTGCCAGCCACGCCTCTATGAAGGCTAGCGGGCCTACCTACGAGCAGTACTTC. Protein sequence: CASHASMKASGPTYEQYF.

This clone was picked up many times. The V gene is TRBV5-4, the J gene TRBJ1-1, with D perhaps matching TRBD1 (5 bases). V gave up 4 bases and J gave up 1 base, with 17 bases separating them. The CDR3 consists of 16 residues. Germline V gives CDR1 SGHNT, CDR2 YYREEE (reference sequence). The CDR3 coding sequence is TGTGCCAGCAGCACCGGAGGTCGGGGCCAGAACACTGAAGCTTTCTTT. It translates to CASSTGGRGQNTEAFF.

The chain uses TRBV28 and TRBJ1-4; D is uncertain. The CDR3 runs 14 residues. Trimming removed 3 bases at V and 7 bases at J, with 12 bases between. The germline V gene has CDR1 MDHEN and CDR2 SYDVKM. The CDR3 coding sequence is TGTGCCAGCAGTTTCAGTGGGATAGGTGAAAAACTGTTTTTT. It is translated as CASSFSGIGEKLFF. Using reference TRBV28 and TRBJ1-4 for the parts outside the CDR3, the full variable domain is DVKVTQSSRYLVKRTGEKVFLECVQDMDHENMFWYRQDPGLGLRLIYFSYDVKMKEKGDIPEGYSVSREKKERFSLILESASTNQTSMYLCASSFSGIGEKLFFGSGTQLSVL.

The chain carries TRBV7-2 and TRBJ2-7; 8 bases agree with TRBD2. The CDR3 has 15 amino acids. Germline lookup yields CDR1 SGHTA and CDR2 FQGNSA. V lost 8 bases, J lost 4 bases, and 13 bases stayed unmatched. The CDR3 sequence: CASRIGGGGPYEQYF. DNA for the CDR3: TGTGCCAGCCGCATCGGGGGCGGGGGGCCTTACGAGCAGTACTTC. Looking up the rest from reference TRBV7-2 and TRBJ2-7 gives the full variable domain: GAGVSQSPSNKVTEKGKDVELRCDPISGHTALYWYRQSLGQGLEFLIYFQGNSAPDKSGLPSDRFSAERTGGSVSTLTIQRTQQEDSAVYLCASRIGGGGPYEQYFGPGTRLTVT.

V is TRBV5-1 and J is TRBJ2-1, with 8 nucleotides matching TRBD1. Germline trimming cut 4 bases from V and 2 bases from J; bases unmatched to any gene: 14. There are 18 residues in the CDR3. Per germline, CDR1 SGHRS and CDR2 YFSETQ. The CDR3 bases are TGCGCCAGCAGCGGGGAAGGTCGGGTACAGGGGGCCTACAATGAGCAGTTCTTC. This translates into CASSGEGRVQGAYNEQFF.

This chain uses TRBV4-2 with TRBJ2-5; D remains ambiguous. The CDR3 spans 15 residues. Germline loops: CDR1 LGHNA, CDR2 YNFKEQ. V lost 0 bases and J lost 1, with 9 bases in between. The CDR3, as DNA: TGTGCCAGCAGCCAAGACGGCGCGGTCCAAGAGACCCAGTACTTC. Translation: CASSQDGAVQETQYF.

In its sample, this clone was seen a few times. The chain carries TRBV7-2 and TRBJ2-5, with TRBD2 matching 11 bases. V shed 3 bases, J shed 2 bases, and the junction held 5 bases outside the gene matches. Germline CDR1 reads SGHTA; CDR2 reads FQGNSA. The CDR3 runs 16 residues. The CDR3 DNA sequence: TGTGCCAGCAGCTTGACGCTAGCGGGGGGTCAAGAGACCCAGTACTTC. Protein: CASSLTLAGGQETQYF.

About this clone: Other DNA sequences of this sample code for an identical CDR3. The CDR3 DNA sequence: TGCGCCAGCAGCTTGGAGGTAGGGACAGATACGCAGTATTTT. Encoded protein: CASSLEVGTDTQYF. The chain employs TRBV5-1 and TRBJ2-3; D unclear. Germline V lookup: CDR1 SGHRS, CDR2 YFSETQ. Deletions cut 0 bases from V and 3 bases from J, with 8 bases between. This CDR3 contains 14 residues.

CDR3 bases: TGTGCCAGCAGCTTTGACATCACGGCGCACAATGAGCAGTTCTTC. It is translated as CASSFDITAHNEQFF. The chain carries TRBV5-6 and TRBJ2-1, with D uncertain. V lost 2 bases and J lost 5, with 14 bases in between. The CDR3 runs to 15 residues. CDR1 SGHDT and CDR2 YYEEEE come from the germline V gene.

The chain combines TRBV7-9 with TRBJ1-6; TRBD1 is a possible D gene (6 bases). The CDR3 is 16 residues long. Germline V lookup: CDR1 SEHNR, CDR2 FQNEAQ (reference sequence). Trimming removed 5 bases from V and 8 bases from J, with 19 bases in between. The CDR3 DNA reads TGTGCCAGCAGCCGGTACATGACAGGCCGGCATTCACCCCTCCACTTT. It encodes CASSRYMTGRHSPLHF.

This chain connects TRBV27 to TRBJ2-5; no clear D gene. Germline assignment: CDR1 MNHEY and CDR2 SMNVEV (reference sequence). This CDR3 spans 14 amino acids. V lost 2 bases and J lost 3, with 10 bases in between. CDR3 loop: CASSLLGRKETQYF. The CDR3 DNA follows: TGTGCCAGCAGTTTACTAGGGCGAAAAGAGACCCAGTACTTC.

To note about this clone: A single base is all that separates this from a far larger clone, so a read error is likely. The V and J genes are TRBV11-3 and TRBJ2-2; D is unclear. Trimming shortened V by 0 bases and J by 7 bases, and 3 bases separated the two germline ends. This CDR3 spans 12 amino acids. Looked up from germline, CDR1 is SGHNT and CDR2 is YENEEA. CDR3 sequence (DNA): TGTGCCAGCAGCTTAGAGGGCGGGGAGCTGTTTTTT. This encodes CASSLEGGELFF.

This clone came up a few times. The chain links TRBV23-1 to TRBJ2-7, with TRBD1 matching over 8 bases. TRBV23-1 is filed as an ORF, its function uncertain. There are 11 residues in the CDR3. Unmatched junction bases numbered 0, after V lost 0 bases and J lost 11 bases. Here the CDR3 reads CASSQSTGEYV. CDR3 DNA sequence: TGCGCCAGCAGTCAATCGACAGGGGAGTACGTC.